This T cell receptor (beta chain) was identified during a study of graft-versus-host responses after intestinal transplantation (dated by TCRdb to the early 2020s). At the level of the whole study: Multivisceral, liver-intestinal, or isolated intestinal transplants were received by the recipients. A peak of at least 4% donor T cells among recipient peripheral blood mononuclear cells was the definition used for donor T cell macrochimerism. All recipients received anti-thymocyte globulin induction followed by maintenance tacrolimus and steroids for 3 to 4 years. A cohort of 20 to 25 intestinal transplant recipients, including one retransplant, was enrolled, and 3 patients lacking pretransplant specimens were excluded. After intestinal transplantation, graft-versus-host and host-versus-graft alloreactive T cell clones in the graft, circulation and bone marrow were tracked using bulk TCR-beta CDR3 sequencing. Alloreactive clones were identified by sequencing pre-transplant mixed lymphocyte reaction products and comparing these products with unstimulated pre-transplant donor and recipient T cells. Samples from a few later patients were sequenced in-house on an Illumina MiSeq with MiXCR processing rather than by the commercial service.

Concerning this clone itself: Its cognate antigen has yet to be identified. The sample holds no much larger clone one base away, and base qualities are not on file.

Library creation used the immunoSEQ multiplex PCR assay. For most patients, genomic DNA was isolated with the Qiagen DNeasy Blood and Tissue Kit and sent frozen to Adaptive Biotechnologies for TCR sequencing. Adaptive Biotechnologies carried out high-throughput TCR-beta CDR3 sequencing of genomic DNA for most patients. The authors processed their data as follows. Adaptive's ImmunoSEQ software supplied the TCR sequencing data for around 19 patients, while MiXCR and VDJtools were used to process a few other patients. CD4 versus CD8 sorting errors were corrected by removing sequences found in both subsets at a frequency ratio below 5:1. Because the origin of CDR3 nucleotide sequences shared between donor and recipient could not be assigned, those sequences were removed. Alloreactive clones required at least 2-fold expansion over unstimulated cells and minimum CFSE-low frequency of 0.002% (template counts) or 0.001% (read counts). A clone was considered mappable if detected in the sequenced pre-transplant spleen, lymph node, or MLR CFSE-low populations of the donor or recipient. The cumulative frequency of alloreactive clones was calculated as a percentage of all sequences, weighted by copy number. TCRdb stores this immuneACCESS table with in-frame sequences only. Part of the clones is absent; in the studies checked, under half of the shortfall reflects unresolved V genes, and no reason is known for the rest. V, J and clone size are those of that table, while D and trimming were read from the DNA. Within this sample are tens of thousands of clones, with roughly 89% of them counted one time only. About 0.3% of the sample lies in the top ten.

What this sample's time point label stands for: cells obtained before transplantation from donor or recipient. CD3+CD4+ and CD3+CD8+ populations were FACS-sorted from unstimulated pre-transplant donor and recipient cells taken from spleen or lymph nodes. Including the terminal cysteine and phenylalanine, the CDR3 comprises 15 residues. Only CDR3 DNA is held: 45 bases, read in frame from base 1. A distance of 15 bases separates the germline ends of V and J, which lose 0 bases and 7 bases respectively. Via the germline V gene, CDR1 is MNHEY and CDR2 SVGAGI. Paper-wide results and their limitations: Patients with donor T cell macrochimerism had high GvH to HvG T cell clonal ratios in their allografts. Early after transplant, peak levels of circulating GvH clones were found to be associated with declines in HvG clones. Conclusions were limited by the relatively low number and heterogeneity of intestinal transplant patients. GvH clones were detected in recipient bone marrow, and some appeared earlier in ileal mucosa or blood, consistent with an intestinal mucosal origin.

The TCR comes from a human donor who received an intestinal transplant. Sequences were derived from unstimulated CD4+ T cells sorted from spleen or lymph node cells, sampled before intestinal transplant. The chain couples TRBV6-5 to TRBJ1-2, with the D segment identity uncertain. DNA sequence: TGTGCCAGCAGTTACTCCCGACCATCGGGGTTTGGCTACACCTTC. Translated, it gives CASSYSRPSGFGYTF.